Listed here are 32 T cell receptor beta chains from one sample, sequenced in a study of cytomegalovirus exposure and HLA in healthy donors. PCR amplification relied on 60 Vbeta primers (plus 13 Jbeta primers). Some clones are missing from TCRdb's copy, which holds only in-frame ones; the method was immunoSEQ multiplex PCR. Found here are 140,000 to 150,000 clones, approximately 80% of them singletons; the top ten hold 2.5% to 3%. The sample was PBMCs. The receptors derive from a female donor in good health and CMV-seronegative.

This clone was observed once. The rearrangement joins TRBV4-1 to TRBJ2-7; D gene uncertain. The length of the CDR3 is 14 residues. The germline V gene encodes CDR1 MGHRA and CDR2 YSYEKL. V dropped 4 bases and J dropped 0 bases, with 10 bases sitting between them. In DNA, the CDR3 is TGCGCCAGCAGCCCGCTCCTCAGCTCCTACGAGCAGTACTTC. Translation gives CASSPLLSSYEQYF.

This clone was seen more than once but under ten times. This chain joins TRBV5-1 and TRBJ2-7; D possibly corresponds to TRBD1 (6 bases). The V gene's germline CDR1 is SGHRS and CDR2 YFSETQ. V dropped 2 bases and J dropped 0 bases, with 9 bases sitting between them. This CDR3 is built from 14 residues. Written as DNA, the CDR3 is TGCGCCAGCAGCTTTGGGGGCGGCTCCTACGAGCAGTACTTC. Its protein is CASSFGGGSYEQYF.

In this sample, this clone turned up once. The chain uses TRBV18 and TRBJ2-1; TRBD2 is a possible D gene (5 bases). Germline CDR1 reads KGHSH; CDR2 reads LQKENI. V was trimmed by 4 bases and J by 9 bases, leaving 19 bases between them. The CDR3 runs to 15 residues. As DNA, the CDR3 is TGTGCCAGCTCACGGAAACAAACTAGTTCCGGTGAGCAGTTCTTC. It specifies CASSRKQTSSGEQFF.

This chain uses TRBV5-4 with TRBJ1-1; D may be TRBD1 (6 bases). Trimming left V 2 bases short and J 4 bases short, with 12 bases between. CDR1 is SGHNT, CDR2 YYREEE, per germline (reference sequence). The CDR3 has 14 residues. CDR3 in DNA: TGTGCCAGCAGCTTCGGGGGGGGCGCCACTGAAGCTTTCTTT. Protein sequence: CASSFGGGATEAFF.

Here the CDR3 DNA reads TGTGCCAGCAGGAGACAGGGGGACACTGAAGCTTTCTTT. Encoded protein: CASRRQGDTEAFF. This sequence joins TRBV28 and TRBJ1-1, with 9 bases aligning to TRBD1. The CDR3 extends over 13 amino acids. The germline V gene encodes CDR1 MDHEN and CDR2 SYDVKM. V was clipped by 6 bases and J by 3 bases; unmatched bases: 2.

V is TRBV29-1 and J is TRBJ2-3; TRBD2 is a possible D gene (5 bases). From germline, CDR1 is SQVTM and CDR2 ANQGSEA. V was cut by 6 bases and J by 6 bases, with 13 bases left in between. The CDR3 runs to 12 residues. The CDR3 loop is CSVSEIADTQYF. Written as DNA, the CDR3 is TGCAGCGTCTCCGAAATAGCGGATACGCAGTATTTT.

This clone has only a few counts. The chain recombines TRBV14 with TRBJ2-2, with D possibly being TRBD1 (5 bases). The ends were cut back, 5 bases at V and 0 bases at J, with 13 bases in the middle. Germline V lookup: CDR1 SGHDN, CDR2 FVKESK. CDR3 length: 16 amino acids. CDR3 nucleotides: TGTGCCAGCAGCTCCAGGGCTCCCCCGAACACCGGGGAGCTGTTTTTT. This translates into CASSSRAPPNTGELFF.

V gene TRBV6-5 combines with J gene TRBJ2-7; 7 bases are shared with TRBD1. The CDR3 contains 16 residues. V lost 2 bases and J lost 2; bases outside the gene matches: 9. Germline V gene lookup returns CDR1 MNHEY and CDR2 SVGAGI. The CDR3 DNA reads as TGTGCCAGCAGTTACAGGTTGACAGGGACGACCTACGAGCAGTACTTC. It translates to CASSYRLTGTTYEQYF.

The gene calls are TRBV7-9 and TRBJ1-2, with 9 bases that match TRBD1. Trimming at V came to 5 bases and at J to 3 bases, leaving 7 bases not matched to a gene. Per germline, CDR1 SEHNR and CDR2 FQNEAQ (reference sequence). CDR3 size: 15 residues. CDR3 sequence (DNA): TGTGCCAGCAGCGCCCGGACAGGGGACGACTATGGCTACACCTTC. This codes for CASSARTGDDYGYTF.

This sequence joins TRBV2 and TRBJ2-1; 11 bases map to TRBD1. J gave up 5 bases and V 5 bases, and 17 bases lay outside the gene matches. CDR3 length: 19 residues. Germline loops: CDR1 SNHLY, CDR2 FYNNEI. The CDR3 loop is CASSIPRLRDRGVHNEQFF. CDR3 in DNA: TGTGCCAGCAGTATACCCCGTCTTCGGGACAGGGGGGTCCACAATGAGCAGTTCTTC.

This chain links TRBV30 with TRBJ1-6; a possible D gene is TRBD1 (6 bases). V lost 8 bases, J lost 9 bases, and 17 bases lay in between. The CDR3 is 13 residues long. The germline V gene has CDR1 GTSNPN and CDR2 SVGIG (reference sequence). CDR3: CAASGEGSSPLHF. CDR3 nucleotides: TGTGCCGCCTCAGGGGAGGGATCTTCACCCCTCCACTTT.

As to this clone: Other nucleotide sequences in the sample specify the same CDR3. The rearrangement joins TRBV14 to TRBJ1-1; D is unresolved. Trimming removed 0 bases from V and 1 base from J, with 6 bases in between. There are 14 residues in the CDR3. Germline-derived CDR1 and CDR2 are SGHDN and FVKESK. The CDR3 region is CASSQDLRNTEAFF. CDR3 DNA sequence: TGTGCCAGCAGCCAAGATCTGAGGAACACTGAAGCTTTCTTT. The complete variable domain, with remaining parts taken from reference TRBV14 and TRBJ1-1, reads EAGVTQFPSHSVIEKGQTVTLRCDPISGHDNLYWYRRVMGKEIKFLLHFVKESKQDESGMPNNRFLAERTGGTYSTLKVQPAELEDSGVYFCASSQDLRNTEAFFGQGTRLTVV.

V is TRBV7-3 and J is TRBJ1-1, with 9 bases fitting TRBD1. The CDR3 runs to 17 residues. After removal of 6 bases from V and 2 bases from J, the junction contained 13 bases not matched to a gene. Germline V gene data show CDR1 as SGHTA and CDR2 as FQGTGA. The CDR3 loop is CASRKEGTGTRNTEAFF. The CDR3 DNA follows: TGTGCCAGCAGGAAGGAGGGGACAGGGACCCGTAACACTGAAGCTTTCTTT.

The chain combines TRBV5-1 with TRBJ1-2, with 10 bases matching TRBD1. The ends lost 0 bases at V and 5 bases at J; junction bases unmatched: 7. This CDR3 comprises 16 residues. Germline loops: CDR1 SGHRS, CDR2 YFSETQ. CDR3 sequence (DNA): TGCGCCAGCAGCTTGGGGGGCGACAGGGGGCTGTATGGCTACACCTTC. This sequence encodes CASSLGGDRGLYGYTF.

V gene TRBV5-1 combines with J gene TRBJ1-2; 7 nucleotides match TRBD1. The CDR3 is 14 residues long. Germline-derived CDR1 and CDR2 are SGHRS and YFSETQ. J gave up 8 bases and V 4 bases, and 11 bases lay outside the gene matches. Here the CDR3 DNA reads TGCGCCAGCAGCCCTAGACAGGGCCCAGGGGGCTACACCTTC. Translation: CASSPRQGPGGYTF.

The genes are TRBV11-2 and TRBJ1-1; D not resolved. V dropped 10 bases and J dropped 7 bases, with 13 bases sitting between them. The CDR3 consists of 11 residues. Germline V gene sequence: CDR1 SGHAT, CDR2 FQNNGV. The CDR3 here is CATPPVNEAFF. The CDR3 DNA sequence: TGTGCCACCCCCCCGGTTAATGAAGCTTTCTTT. Filled out from reference TRBV11-2 and TRBJ1-1, the complete variable domain reads EAGVAQSPRYKIIEKRQSVAFWCNPISGHATLYWYQQILGQGPKLLIQFQNNGVVDDSQLPKDRFSAERLKGVDSTLKIQPAKLEDSAVYLCATPPVNEAFFGQGTRLTVV.

The chain is built from TRBV7-9 and TRBJ1-6, with D possibly TRBD1 on 6 matching bases. The germline V gene has CDR1 SEHNR and CDR2 FQNEAQ (reference sequence). This CDR3 region has 17 residues. Trimming pared 1 base from V and 3 bases from J, leaving 13 bases between. The CDR3, as DNA: TGTGCCAGCAGCTTAGTAGGACAGAGTGGCTATAATTCACCCCTCCACTTT. Amino acid sequence: CASSLVGQSGYNSPLHF.

This clone was recorded a few times. The chain carries TRBV10-2 and TRBJ2-1; D gene uncertain. Germline CDR1 and CDR2: WSHSY and SAAADI. The ends were cut back, 7 bases at V and 8 bases at J, with 12 bases in the middle. The CDR3 is made up of 12 amino acids. CDR3 sequence reads: CASNGVSYEQFF. The CDR3 coding sequence is TGCGCCAGCAATGGAGTGAGCTATGAGCAGTTCTTC.

The rearrangement joins TRBV29-1 to TRBJ1-1; the match to TRBD1 covers 8 bases. The CDR3 sequence is 15 residues long. J was trimmed by 1 base and V by 4 bases; bases with no gene match: 8. Germline V gene data show CDR1 as SQVTM and CDR2 as ANQGSEA. CDR3 amino acids: CSVAGTGIPNTEAFF. DNA of the CDR3: TGCAGCGTTGCCGGGACAGGTATCCCGAACACTGAAGCTTTCTTT. The full variable domain, rest sourced from reference TRBV29-1 and TRBJ1-1, is SAVISQKPSRDICQRGTSLTIQCQVDSQVTMMFWYRQQPGQSLTLIATANQGSEATYESGFVIDKFPISRPNLTFSTLTVSNMSPEDSSIYLCSVAGTGIPNTEAFFGQGTRLTVV.

J is TRBJ1-4 and V is TRBV4-2, with a tentative D call TRBD1 (6 bases). This CDR3 has 16 amino acids. Germline loops: CDR1 LGHNA, CDR2 YNFKEQ. With 1 base removed from V and 4 bases from J, the gap between germline ends came to 13 bases. As DNA, the CDR3 is TGTGCCAGCAGCCAAGCCCCAGGGGTTCTTAATGAAAAACTGTTTTTT. The encoded protein is CASSQAPGVLNEKLFF.

The chain has TRBV7-9 and TRBJ2-1; TRBD2 matches 8 bases. The CDR3 loop spans 15 amino acids. CDR1 and CDR2 from the germline V gene are SEHNR and FQNEAQ (reference sequence). J lost 2 bases, V lost 3 bases, and 3 bases had no gene match. CDR3 protein: CASSLAGGTYNEQFF. The CDR3 DNA reads TGTGCCAGCAGCTTGGCGGGAGGTACCTACAATGAGCAGTTCTTC.

The chain joins TRBV19 to TRBJ2-7, with 8 bases fitting TRBD2. With V trimmed by 3 bases and J by 4 bases, 2 bases remained unmatched. CDR3 length: 13 amino acids. CDR1 LNHDA and CDR2 SQIVND come from the germline V gene (reference sequence). The CDR3 sequence is CASSMGTSYEQYF. CDR3 in DNA: TGTGCCAGTAGTATGGGGACTAGTTACGAGCAGTACTTC.

The gene calls are TRBV19 and TRBJ2-5; a possible D gene is TRBD1 (6 bases). V gave up 10 bases and J gave up 2 bases, with 14 bases separating them. Germline V gene lookup returns CDR1 LNHDA and CDR2 SQIVND (reference sequence). This CDR3 is built from 13 residues. Here the CDR3 DNA reads TGTGCCACCGAAGACAGGTCTCAAGAGACCCAGTACTTC. This sequence encodes CATEDRSQETQYF.

This clone was seen a single time. The V and J genes are TRBV7-2 and TRBJ1-6; D gene unclear. The CDR3 length is 13 residues. Germline values: CDR1 SGHTA, CDR2 FQGNSA. The ends were cut back, 1 base at V and 9 bases at J, with 7 bases in the middle. The CDR3 reads CASSLGRGSPLHF. The CDR3, as DNA: TGTGCCAGCAGCTTAGGACGGGGTTCACCCCTCCACTTT.

The J gene is TRBJ2-1, the V gene TRBV7-6; no clear D. Trimming removed 3 bases at V and 5 bases at J, with 5 bases between. The V gene's germline CDR1 is SGHVS and CDR2 FNYEAQ. There are 12 residues in the CDR3. CDR3 sequence (DNA): TGTGCCAGCAGCTTGAGCGACAATGAGCAGTTCTTC. This translates into CASSLSDNEQFF.

This clone was counted only a few times. This chain joins TRBV10-3 and TRBJ1-2, with D hard to call. CDR1 ENHRY and CDR2 SYGVKD come from the germline V gene. There are 14 residues in the CDR3. V lost 4 bases and J 4 bases, leaving 13 bases between the germline ends. CDR3 sequence (DNA): TGTGCCATCAGTGGGAATTCGGAGGGCTATGGCTACACCTTC. It specifies CAISGNSEGYGYTF.

This clone has only a few counts. This sequence joins TRBV28 and TRBJ2-7, with D possibly being TRBD2 (7 bases). Per germline, CDR1 MDHEN and CDR2 SYDVKM. V was pared by 3 bases and J by 2 bases, with 11 bases between. This CDR3 is built from 14 residues. The DNA of the CDR3 is TGTGCCAGCAGTTTCGGGGGGCCCCCCTACGAGCAGTACTTC. Translated, it gives CASSFGGPPYEQYF.

The chain couples TRBV15 to TRBJ1-6; TRBD1 might be the D (6 bases). With 2 bases removed from V and 11 bases from J, the gap between germline ends came to 16 bases. CDR1 is LNHNV and CDR2 is YYDKDF in the germline V gene (reference sequence). The CDR3 extends over 15 amino acids. The CDR3 DNA follows: TGTGCCACCAGCAGATCGAGGGACACCGGGACACCCCTCCACTTT. Amino acid sequence: CATSRSRDTGTPLHF. Variable domain in full (rest from reference TRBV15 and TRBJ1-6): DAMVIQNPRYQVTQFGKPVTLSCSQTLNHNVMYWYQQKSSQAPKLLFHYYDKDFNNEADTPDNFQSRRPNTSFCFLDIRSPGLGDTAMYLCATSRSRDTGTPLHFGNGTRLTVT.

This clone was counted between two and nine times. The chain is built from TRBV14 and TRBJ2-2; D possibly corresponds to TRBD1 (5 bases). V gave up 4 bases and J gave up 0 bases, with 9 bases separating them. Germline V gene sequence: CDR1 SGHDN, CDR2 FVKESK. There are 15 residues in the CDR3. The CDR3 reads CASSPRQPNTGELFF. CDR3 DNA sequence: TGTGCCAGCAGCCCCCGACAGCCGAACACCGGGGAGCTGTTTTTT. The full variable domain, its missing parts supplied by reference TRBV14 and TRBJ2-2, is EAGVTQFPSHSVIEKGQTVTLRCDPISGHDNLYWYRRVMGKEIKFLLHFVKESKQDESGMPNNRFLAERTGGTYSTLKVQPAELEDSGVYFCASSPRQPNTGELFFGEGSRLTVL.

The V gene is TRBV5-1, the J gene TRBJ2-1; TRBD2 matches 10 bases. V shed 2 bases, J shed 9 bases, and the junction held 8 bases outside the gene matches. CDR1 is SGHRS, CDR2 YFSETQ, per germline. The CDR3 extends over 15 amino acids. CDR3 protein: CASSLGASGSAEQFF. The DNA for the CDR3 is TGCGCCAGCAGCTTAGGTGCTAGCGGGAGTGCTGAGCAGTTCTTC.

The rearrangement joins TRBV27 to TRBJ2-7, with 13 bases lining up with TRBD2. CDR1 is MNHEY and CDR2 is SMNVEV in the germline V gene (reference sequence). V lost 5 bases, J lost 2 bases, and 3 bases stayed unmatched. This CDR3 is 15 amino acids long. The DNA of the CDR3 is TGTGCCAGCAGTCCCGGGACTAGCGGGACCTACGAGCAGTACTTC. Residues: CASSPGTSGTYEQYF.

The rearrangement links TRBV29-1 to TRBJ2-7; 12 nucleotides agree with TRBD2. V lost 7 bases and J lost 6; bases outside the gene matches: 16. In germline, CDR1 is SQVTM, CDR2 ANQGSEA. The CDR3 is 16 amino acids. The CDR3 sequence: CSAVGLAGGAYSEQYF. For the CDR3, the DNA is TGCAGCGCCGTGGGTCTAGCGGGAGGGGCTTACTCCGAGCAGTACTTC.